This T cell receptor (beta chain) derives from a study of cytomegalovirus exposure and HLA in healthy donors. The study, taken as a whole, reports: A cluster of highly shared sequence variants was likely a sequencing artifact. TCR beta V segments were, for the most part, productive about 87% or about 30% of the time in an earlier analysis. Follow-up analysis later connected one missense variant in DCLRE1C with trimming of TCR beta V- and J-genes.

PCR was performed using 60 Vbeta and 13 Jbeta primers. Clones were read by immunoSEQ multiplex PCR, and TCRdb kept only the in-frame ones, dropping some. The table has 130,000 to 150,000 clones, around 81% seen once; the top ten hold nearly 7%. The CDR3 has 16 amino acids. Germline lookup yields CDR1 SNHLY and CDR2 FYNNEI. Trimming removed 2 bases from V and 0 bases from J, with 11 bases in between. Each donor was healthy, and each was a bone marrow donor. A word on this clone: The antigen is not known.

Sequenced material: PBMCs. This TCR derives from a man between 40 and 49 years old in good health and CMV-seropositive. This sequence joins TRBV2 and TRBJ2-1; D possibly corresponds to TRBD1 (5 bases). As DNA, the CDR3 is TGTGCCAGCAGTGAAAAGGACAAAGGCTCCTACAATGAGCAGTTCTTC. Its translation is CASSEKDKGSYNEQFF.